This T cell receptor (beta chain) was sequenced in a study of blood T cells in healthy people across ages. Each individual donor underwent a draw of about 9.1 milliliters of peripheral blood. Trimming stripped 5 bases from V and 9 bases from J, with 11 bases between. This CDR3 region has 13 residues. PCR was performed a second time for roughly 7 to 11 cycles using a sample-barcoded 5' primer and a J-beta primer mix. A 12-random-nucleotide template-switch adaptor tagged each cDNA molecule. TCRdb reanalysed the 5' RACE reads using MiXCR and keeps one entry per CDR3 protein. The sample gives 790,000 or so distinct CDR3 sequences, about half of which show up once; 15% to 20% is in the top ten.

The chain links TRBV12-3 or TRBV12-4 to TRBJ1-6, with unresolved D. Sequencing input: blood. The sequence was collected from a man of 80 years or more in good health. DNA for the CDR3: TGTGCCAGCAGTCCTTCGACCGCTTCACCCCTCCACTTT. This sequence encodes CASSPSTASPLHF.